The following is a T cell receptor beta chain sequence with its context. Its antigen has not been determined. The input lacks base qualities; no much larger clone sits a single base away. In the paper's terms, the time point label means: baseline before first vaccination. Samples from vaccinated people were obtained from the UK trials COV001 and COV002, which included a single-blind randomized controlled phase 2/3 trial of AZD1222 (ChAdOx1 nCoV-19) in healthy adults. For TCRbeta chain sequencing, PBMC samples from trial participants were taken at day 0 and at day 28 after the second dose. The CDR3 regions of human TCRbeta chains were subjected to immunosequencing. The authors processed their data as follows. Repertoire TCRs were matched against a reference library of SARS-CoV-2-specific TCRs generated with the MIRA antigen-specificity platform. Breadth was defined as the fraction of unique TCRs that were SARS-CoV-2-associated, and depth was defined as the fraction of total T cells that were SARS-CoV-2-associated. Each spike-specific TCR was assigned to its reactive spike region and to a CD4 or CD8 class using the MIRA data. Log10-transformed breadth and depth values were compared by one-way ANOVA with Sidak's multiple comparisons tests. This immuneACCESS table, as held by TCRdb, lists in-frame sequences with V and J called but not all clones. Of the missing ones, under half trace to an unresolved V gene in checked studies; the others have no known cause. V and J calls and clone size are those listed in that table; D and trimming were worked out from the DNA. The sample table contains over 90,000 clones; only one count was recorded for about 92% of them. The ten largest make up around 4.8% of the sample.

Including cysteine and phenylalanine, the CDR3 has 16 amino acids. Only the CDR3 part of the read is kept: 48 bases, read in frame from the first base. Taken from the germline V gene, the CDR1 and CDR2 loops are MGHDK and SYGVNS. The V and J ends are trimmed by 6 bases and 0 bases, leaving 14 bases between them. The source of the sample is a study of T cell responses to AZD1222 COVID-19 vaccine (TCRdb year 2021). Some background on the complete study: AZD1222 recipients given second doses at about 4 weeks or at about 12 weeks were pooled, since spike-specific TCR depth and breadth were not found to differ between the two schedules. A total of 230 to 250 trial participants underwent TCR sequencing, of whom some 210 received two doses of AZD1222 and some 25 received two doses of the MenACWY control vaccine. Trial participants were enrolled into age subgroups of 18-55, 56-69 and 70-plus years, which contained about 160, 30 and 59 TCR-sequenced participants, respectively. What the research found in general, with its limitations: No day 14 peak-response samples were available, so repertoires were characterized only after the peak T cell response. Reportedly, close to half of the unique spike-specific TCRs recognized epitopes lying outside the regions that are mutated in the B.1.351 and B.1.1.7 variants. A significant rise in spike-specific TCR breadth and depth was observed after two AZD1222 doses relative to day 0 and relative to MenACWY recipients. Most participants were white British and females outnumbered males, and the authors suggested that clonal diversity may have been underestimated. The vaccine-associated CD4 TCRs covered the entire spike protein, and the dominant responses fell in regions 160-218 and 743-854. In the small 56-69-year group, the increase in depth fell short of significance, most likely because of low power. Conclusions about previously exposed vaccinees are limited, since just six or seven AZD1222 recipients were seropositive for SARS-CoV-2 at baseline.

This chain joins TRBV25-1 to TRBJ2-2; a tentative D match to TRBD2 spans 6 bases. The sequence was obtained from an adult in good health. This specimen consisted of peripheral blood, obtained on day 0 of AZD1222 vaccination. The base sequence is TGTGCCAGCAGCCCCGGACTATACGCGAACACCGGGGAGCTGTTTTTT. This yields the protein CASSPGLYANTGELFF.